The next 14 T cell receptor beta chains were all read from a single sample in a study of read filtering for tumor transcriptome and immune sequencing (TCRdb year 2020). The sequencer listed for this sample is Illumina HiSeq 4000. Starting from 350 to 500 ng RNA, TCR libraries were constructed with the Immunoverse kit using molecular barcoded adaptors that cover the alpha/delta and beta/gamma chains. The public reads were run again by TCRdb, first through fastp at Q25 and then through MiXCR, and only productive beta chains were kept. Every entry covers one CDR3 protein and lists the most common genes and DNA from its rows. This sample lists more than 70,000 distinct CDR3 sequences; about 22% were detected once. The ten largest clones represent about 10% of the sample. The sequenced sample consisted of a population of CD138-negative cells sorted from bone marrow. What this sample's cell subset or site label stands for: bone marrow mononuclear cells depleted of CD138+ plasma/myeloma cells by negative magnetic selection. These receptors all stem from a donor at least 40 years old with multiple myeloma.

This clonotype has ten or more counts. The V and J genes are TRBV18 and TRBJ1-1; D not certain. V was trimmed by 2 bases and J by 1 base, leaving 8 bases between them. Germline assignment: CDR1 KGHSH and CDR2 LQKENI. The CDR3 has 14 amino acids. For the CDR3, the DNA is TGTGCCAGCTCACCAGAACAGCCGAACACTGAAGCTTTCTTT. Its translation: CASSPEQPNTEAFF.

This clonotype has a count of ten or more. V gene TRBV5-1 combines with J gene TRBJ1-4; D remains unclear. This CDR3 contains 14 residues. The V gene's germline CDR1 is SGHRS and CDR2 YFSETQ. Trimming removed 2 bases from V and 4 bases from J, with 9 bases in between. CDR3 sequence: CASSFGSLNEKLFF. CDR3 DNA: TGCGCCAGCAGCTTCGGCTCTCTTAATGAAAAACTGTTTTTT.

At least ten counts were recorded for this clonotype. This CDR3 reads CASSFLGQGGGETQYF. DNA for the CDR3: TGCGCCAGCAGCTTCCTAGGACAGGGTGGAGGAGAGACCCAGTACTTC. V usage is TRBV5-1 and J usage is TRBJ2-5, with 8 bases fitting TRBD1. This CDR3 has 16 residues. Germline V lookup: CDR1 SGHRS, CDR2 YFSETQ. Losses at the gene ends were 2 bases for V and 4 bases for J; bases not matched to a gene: 10.

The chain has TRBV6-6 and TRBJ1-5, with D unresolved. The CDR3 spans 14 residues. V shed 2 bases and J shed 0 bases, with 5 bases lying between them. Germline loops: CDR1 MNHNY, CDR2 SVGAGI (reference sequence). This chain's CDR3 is CASSYGDSNQPQHF. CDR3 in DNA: TGTGCCAGCAGTTACGGCGATAGCAATCAGCCCCAGCATTTT.

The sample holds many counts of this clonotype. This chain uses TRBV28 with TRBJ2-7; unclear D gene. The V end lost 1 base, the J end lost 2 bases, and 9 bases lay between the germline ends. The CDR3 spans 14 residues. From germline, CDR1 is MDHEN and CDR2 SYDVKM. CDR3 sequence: CASSLSGRTYEQYF. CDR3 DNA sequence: TGTGCCAGCAGTTTATCCGGCAGGACCTACGAGCAGTACTTC.

The CDR3 DNA reads as TGTGCCAGCTTCCGGACTCGCGGGGGGGTGCAAGAGACCCAGTACTTC. It is translated as CASFRTRGGVQETQYF. This chain joins TRBV18 and TRBJ2-5, with 9 bases matching TRBD2. Germline CDR1 and CDR2: KGHSH and LQKENI. V lost 7 bases and J lost 2; bases outside the gene matches: 11. This CDR3 region has 16 residues.

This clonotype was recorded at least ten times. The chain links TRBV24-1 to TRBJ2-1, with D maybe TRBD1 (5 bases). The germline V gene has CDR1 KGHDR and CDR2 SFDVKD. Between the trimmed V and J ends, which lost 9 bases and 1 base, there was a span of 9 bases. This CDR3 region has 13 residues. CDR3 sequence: CATGADSYNEQFF. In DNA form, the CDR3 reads TGTGCCACCGGGGCCGATTCCTACAATGAGCAGTTCTTC.

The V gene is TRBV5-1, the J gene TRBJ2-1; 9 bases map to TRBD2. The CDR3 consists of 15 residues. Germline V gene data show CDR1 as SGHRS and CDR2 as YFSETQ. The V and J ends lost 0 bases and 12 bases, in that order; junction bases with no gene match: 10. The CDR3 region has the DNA TGCGCCAGCAGCTTGGAGGGTAGCGGGGGCTATGGGCAGTTCTTC. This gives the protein CASSLEGSGGYGQFF.

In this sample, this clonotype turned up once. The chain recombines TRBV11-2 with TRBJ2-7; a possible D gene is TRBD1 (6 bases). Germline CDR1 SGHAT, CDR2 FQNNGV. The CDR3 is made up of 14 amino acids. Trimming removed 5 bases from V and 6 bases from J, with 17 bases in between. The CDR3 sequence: CASSPTGQGFEQYF. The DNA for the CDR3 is TGTGCCAGCAGCCCCACCGGTCAGGGGTTCGAGCAGTACTTC.

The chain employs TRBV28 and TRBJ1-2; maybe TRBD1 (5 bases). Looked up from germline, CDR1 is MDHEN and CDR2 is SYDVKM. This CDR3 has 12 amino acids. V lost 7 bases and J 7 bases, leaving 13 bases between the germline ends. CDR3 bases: TGTGCCAGCATTACAGGAGGGTCTGGCTACACCTTC. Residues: CASITGGSGYTF.

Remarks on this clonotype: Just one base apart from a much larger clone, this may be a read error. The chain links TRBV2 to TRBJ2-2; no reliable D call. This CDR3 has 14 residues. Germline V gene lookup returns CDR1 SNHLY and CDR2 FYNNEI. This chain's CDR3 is CVSSFTENTGELFF. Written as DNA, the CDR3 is TGTGTCAGCAGTTTTACCGAGAACACCGGGGAGCTGTTTTTT. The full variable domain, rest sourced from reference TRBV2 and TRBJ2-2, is EPEVTQTPSHQVTQMGQEVILRCVPISNHLYFYWYRQILGQKVEFLVSFYNNEISEKSEIFDDQFSVERPDGSNFTLKIRSTKLEDSAMYFCVSSFTENTGELFFGEGSRLTVL.

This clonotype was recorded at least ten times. CDR3 sequence: CASSPMAGDTEAFF. CDR3 bases: TGTGCCAGCTCACCAATGGCAGGGGACACTGAAGCTTTCTTT. The gene calls are TRBV18 and TRBJ1-1, with D tentatively TRBD1 (6 bases). The V and J ends lost 2 bases and 3 bases respectively, with 10 bases between them. CDR3 size: 14 residues. In germline, CDR1 is KGHSH, CDR2 LQKENI.

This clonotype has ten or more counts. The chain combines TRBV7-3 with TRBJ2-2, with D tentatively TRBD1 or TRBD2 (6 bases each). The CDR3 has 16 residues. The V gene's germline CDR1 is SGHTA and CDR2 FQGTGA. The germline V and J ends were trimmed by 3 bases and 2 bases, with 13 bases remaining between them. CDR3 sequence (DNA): TGTGCCAGCAGCTTGTCCCACGGGGGCAACACCGGGGAGCTGTTTTTT. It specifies CASSLSHGGNTGELFF.

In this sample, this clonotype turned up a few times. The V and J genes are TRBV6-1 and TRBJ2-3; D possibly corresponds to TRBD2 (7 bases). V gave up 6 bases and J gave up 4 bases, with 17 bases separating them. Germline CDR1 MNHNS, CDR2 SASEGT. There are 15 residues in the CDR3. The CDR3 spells CASRGWGGNADTQYF. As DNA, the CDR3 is TGTGCCAGCAGGGGATGGGGGGGCAATGCAGATACGCAGTATTTT.